A single sample gave rise to the 25 T cell receptor beta chains below, sequenced in a study of cytomegalovirus exposure and HLA in healthy donors. Researchers ran the PCR with 60 Vbeta and 13 Jbeta primers. Data came from immunoSEQ multiplex PCR; TCRdb stores just in-frame clones and leaves some out. The listing records under 200,000 clones. The sequenced material came from PBMCs. These TCRs come from a man aged 30 to 39 in good health and CMV-seronegative.

The CDR3 loop reads CAIMGASPHGYTF. In DNA form, the CDR3 reads TGTGCCATCATGGGGGCGAGTCCACATGGCTACACCTTC. This chain uses TRBV10-3 with TRBJ1-2; D is perhaps TRBD1 (6 bases). CDR3 size: 13 residues. The ends were cut back, 7 bases at V and 6 bases at J, with 15 bases in the middle. CDR1 and CDR2 (germline): ENHRY, SYGVKD.

This rearrangement joins TRBV2 to TRBJ2-5; a weak D match, TRBD1 (6 bases). This CDR3 spans 14 amino acids. V was cut by 6 bases and J by 1 base, with 12 bases left in between. Germline assignment: CDR1 SNHLY and CDR2 FYNNEI. The CDR3: CASRPGQPQETQYF. CDR3 nucleotide sequence: TGTGCCAGCAGACCCGGACAGCCCCAAGAGACCCAGTACTTC.

The chain employs TRBV13 and TRBJ1-6; 11 bases are a match to TRBD1. Per the germline V gene, CDR1 is PRHDT and CDR2 is FYEKMQ (reference sequence). V trimming: 2 bases; J trimming: 10 bases; junction bases outside the gene matches: 7. CDR3 size: 16 residues. The CDR3 loop is CASSLPGTGGESPLHF. The CDR3 region has the DNA TGTGCCAGCAGCTTACCCGGGACAGGGGGAGAATCACCCCTCCACTTT. The complete variable domain, with remaining parts taken from reference TRBV13 and TRBJ1-6, reads AAGVIQSPRHLIKEKRETATLKCYPIPRHDTVYWYQQGPGQDPQFLISFYEKMQSDKGSIPDRFSAQQFSDYHSELNMSSLELGDSALYFCASSLPGTGGESPLHFGNGTRLTVT.

This chain connects TRBV28 to TRBJ1-5; D ambiguous. V lost 9 bases to trimming and J lost 6 bases, with 12 bases between them. This CDR3 spans 12 amino acids. Germline lookup yields CDR1 MDHEN and CDR2 SYDVKM. CDR3 nucleotides: TGTGCCAGTTTAGGGAGGGCTCAGCCCCAGCATTTT. It encodes CASLGRAQPQHF.

The chain joins TRBV5-4 to TRBJ1-1, with 8 bases aligning to TRBD1. Losses at the gene ends were 2 bases for V and 0 bases for J; bases not matched to a gene: 3. There are 15 residues in the CDR3. CDR1 and CDR2 (germline): SGHNT, YYREEE (reference sequence). The CDR3 sequence: CASSLGTGLNTEAFF. The CDR3 DNA reads as TGTGCCAGCAGCTTAGGGACAGGACTGAACACTGAAGCTTTCTTT.

The chain employs TRBV7-2 and TRBJ1-5, with 8 positions matching TRBD1. Trimming cost V 3 bases and J 11 bases; bases outside gene matches: 9. Germline CDR1 is SGHTA and CDR2 is FQGNSA. CDR3 size: 14 residues. The CDR3 DNA sequence: TGTGCCAGCAGCTTTATGACAGGGGCCGGGTCCCAGCATTTT. Encoded protein: CASSFMTGAGSQHF. Full variable domain (rest looked up from reference TRBV7-2 and TRBJ1-5): GAGVSQSPSNKVTEKGKDVELRCDPISGHTALYWYRQSLGQGLEFLIYFQGNSAPDKSGLPSDRFSAERTGGSVSTLTIQRTQQEDSAVYLCASSFMTGAGSQHFGDGTRLSIL.

The chain employs TRBV18 and TRBJ1-5, with D unresolved. CDR1 KGHSH and CDR2 LQKENI come from the germline V gene. V was trimmed by 4 bases and J by 3 bases, leaving 10 bases between them. This CDR3 comprises 14 residues. The chain's CDR3 is CASSLTRDNQPQHF. CDR3 nucleotide sequence: TGTGCCAGCTCACTTACTAGGGACAATCAGCCCCAGCATTTT.

J is TRBJ2-1 and V is TRBV9, with TRBD2 matching 7 bases. Germline V CDR1 and CDR2: SGDLS, YYNGEE. There are 15 residues in the CDR3. Trimming at V came to 4 bases and at J to 2 bases, leaving 6 bases not matched to a gene. DNA for the CDR3: TGTGCCAGCAGCCGTGGGGAGGGACCCTACAATGAGCAGTTCTTC. Translating gives CASSRGEGPYNEQFF.

The V gene is TRBV29-1, the J gene TRBJ2-7; 12 nucleotides agree with TRBD1. This CDR3 has 14 amino acids. With V trimmed by 7 bases and J by 4 bases, 8 bases remained unmatched. From germline, CDR1 is SQVTM and CDR2 ANQGSEA. The CDR3 coding sequence is TGCAGCGCCCACGCGGGACAGGGGGCTTACGAGCAGTACTTC. Translated: CSAHAGQGAYEQYF.

The chain employs TRBV15 and TRBJ1-2; D is uncertain. Looked up from germline, CDR1 is LNHNV and CDR2 is YYDKDF (reference sequence). V was cut by 3 bases and J by 8 bases, with 10 bases left in between. The CDR3 loop spans 12 amino acids. The chain's CDR3 is CATSSPVGGYTF. The CDR3 DNA sequence: TGTGCCACCAGCAGTCCGGTGGGCGGCTACACCTTC.

J is TRBJ1-2 and V is TRBV18; 9 nucleotides align to TRBD1. V was pared by 6 bases and J by 3 bases, with 5 bases of the junction left unmatched. Germline loops: CDR1 KGHSH, CDR2 LQKENI. The CDR3 totals 14 residues. In DNA, the CDR3 is TGTGCCAGCTCCGGGGACAGGGAAGACTATGGCTACACCTTC. Its protein product is CASSGDREDYGYTF.

J is TRBJ2-1 and V is TRBV7-9; 12 nucleotides align to TRBD2. The CDR3 is 16 residues long. Germline CDR1 is SEHNR and CDR2 is FQNEAQ (reference sequence). V shed 2 bases and J 5 bases; nucleotides not matched to a gene: 4. Written as DNA, the CDR3 is TGTGCCAGCAGCTTACTAGCGGGAGGGCCGGACAATGAGCAGTTCTTC. The encoded protein is CASSLLAGGPDNEQFF. Combining the CDR3 with reference TRBV7-9 and TRBJ2-1 gives the whole variable domain DTGVSQNPRHKITKRGQNVTFRCDPISEHNRLYWYRQTLGQGPEFLTYFQNEAQLEKSRLLSDRFSAERPKGSFSTLEIQRTEQGDSAMYLCASSLLAGGPDNEQFFGPGTRLTVL.

The chain carries TRBV4-2 and TRBJ1-4; 9 bases map to TRBD1. The CDR3 extends over 18 amino acids. Germline assignment: CDR1 LGHNA and CDR2 YNFKEQ. V lost 1 base to trimming and J lost 3 bases; unmatched junction nucleotides: 9. The CDR3 loop is CASSQGTGGRKANEKLFF. In DNA, the CDR3 is TGTGCCAGCAGCCAAGGAACAGGGGGCCGGAAAGCTAATGAAAAACTGTTTTTT.

The rearrangement links TRBV5-4 to TRBJ1-2, with D perhaps TRBD1 (6 bases). Germline V gives CDR1 SGHNT, CDR2 YYREEE (reference sequence). There are 14 residues in the CDR3. The V and J ends lost 10 bases and 2 bases respectively, with 18 bases between them. The CDR3 nucleotides are TGTGCCTGCGGGTCGAATCAGGGGAACTATGGCTACACCTTC. Translation gives CACGSNQGNYGYTF.

V usage is TRBV5-1 and J usage is TRBJ2-5, with 9 bases aligning to TRBD1. The germline CDR1 and CDR2 sequences are SGHRS and YFSETQ. The length of the CDR3 is 13 residues. Unmatched junction bases numbered 5, after V lost 6 bases and J lost 5 bases. The CDR3 nucleotides are TGCGCCAGCATCGCCGGGACAGGGGAGACCCAGTACTTC. It translates to CASIAGTGETQYF. Looking up the rest from reference TRBV5-1 and TRBJ2-5 gives the full variable domain: KAGVTQTPRYLIKTRGQQVTLSCSPISGHRSVSWYQQTPGQGLQFLFEYFSETQRNKGNFPGRFSGRQFSNSRSEMNVSTLELGDSALYLCASIAGTGETQYFGPGTRLLVL.

V and J are TRBV27 and TRBJ2-7, with 8 bases that match TRBD2. The CDR3 consists of 14 residues. V lost 2 bases and J lost 3; bases outside the gene matches: 3. Per the germline V gene, CDR1 is MNHEY and CDR2 is SMNVEV (reference sequence). CDR3 bases: TGTGCCAGCAGTTTAGGGCGGGAGGACTACGAGCAGTACTTC. Amino acid sequence: CASSLGREDYEQYF.

The chain links TRBV10-3 to TRBJ1-4, with D uncertain. The germline V gene has CDR1 ENHRY and CDR2 SYGVKD. With 0 bases removed from V and 5 bases from J, the gap between germline ends came to 10 bases. The CDR3 totals 15 residues. The CDR3: CAISESRMQNEKLFF. In DNA, the CDR3 is TGTGCCATCAGTGAGTCGAGGATGCAAAATGAAAAACTGTTTTTT.

The chain joins TRBV7-8 to TRBJ2-7; no clear D. The CDR3 length is 13 residues. V shed 0 bases and J shed 3 bases, with 6 bases lying between them. Germline V gives CDR1 SGHVS, CDR2 FQNEAQ. The DNA of the CDR3 is TGTGCCAGCAGCTTAGCATTTAACTACGAGCAGTACTTC. Its translation: CASSLAFNYEQYF.

The chain couples TRBV10-2 to TRBJ2-5; D gene uncertain. Germline V CDR1 and CDR2: WSHSY, SAAADI. The CDR3 length is 13 residues. Trimming stripped 5 bases from V and 1 base from J, with 8 bases between. CDR3 nucleotides: TGCGCCAGCAGTTGGTTAGCCCAAGAGACCCAGTACTTC. Protein sequence: CASSWLAQETQYF.

The chain links TRBV7-8 to TRBJ1-4; D might be TRBD1 (6 bases). Looked up from germline, CDR1 is SGHVS and CDR2 is FQNEAQ. The CDR3 is 16 amino acids. V lost 5 bases and J 3 bases, leaving 16 bases between the germline ends. CDR3 coding DNA: TGTGCCAGCAGCCCTACCAGGACAGTACCTAATGAAAAACTGTTTTTT. It yields the protein CASSPTRTVPNEKLFF.

This rearrangement joins TRBV6-5 to TRBJ1-1; TRBD1 matches at 7 bases. This CDR3 spans 16 amino acids. V was pared by 0 bases and J by 5 bases, with 9 bases of the junction left unmatched. Germline CDR1 reads MNHEY; CDR2 reads SVGAGI. The CDR3 loop is CASSYSITGAGTEAFF. The CDR3 nucleotides are TGTGCCAGCAGTTACTCGATCACAGGGGCGGGGACTGAAGCTTTCTTT.

The chain carries TRBV4-3 and TRBJ1-3, with D possibly matching TRBD1 (5 bases). The ends were cut back, 1 base at V and 2 bases at J, with 12 bases in the middle. The CDR3 contains 16 residues. CDR1 is LGHNA and CDR2 is YSLEER in the germline V gene. CDR3 sequence reads: CASSQGARGAGNTIYF. The CDR3 bases are TGCGCCAGCAGCCAAGGCGCCCGGGGGGCTGGAAACACCATATATTTT.

The chain combines TRBV9 with TRBJ1-6; the match to TRBD1 covers 8 bases. J gave up 4 bases and V 3 bases, and 6 bases lay outside the gene matches. Germline lookup yields CDR1 SGDLS and CDR2 YYNGEE. The CDR3 consists of 16 residues. The CDR3 here is CASSAPTGEYNSPLHF. The CDR3 DNA follows: TGTGCCAGCAGCGCCCCGACAGGGGAGTATAATTCACCCCTCCACTTT. The variable domain in full, completed from reference TRBV9 and TRBJ1-6, reads DSGVTQTPKHLITATGQRVTLRCSPRSGDLSVYWYQQSLDQGLQFLIQYYNGEERAKGNILERFSAQQFPDLHSELNLSSLELGDSALYFCASSAPTGEYNSPLHFGNGTRLTVT.

The chain has TRBV5-4 and TRBJ2-7; D remains unclear. Germline-derived CDR1 and CDR2 are SGHNT and YYREEE (reference sequence). CDR3 length: 17 residues. The V gene lost 0 bases and the J gene lost 0 bases, with 16 bases spanning the gap. The CDR3 coding sequence is TGTGCCAGCAGCTTGGTAATATCGGGTGTAAGCTCCTACGAGCAGTACTTC. It codes for CASSLVISGVSSYEQYF.

The chain joins TRBV18 to TRBJ2-5; TRBD1 agrees at 7 bases. Per the germline V gene, CDR1 is KGHSH and CDR2 is LQKENI. The CDR3 is made up of 14 amino acids. Trimming cost V 2 bases and J 5 bases; bases outside gene matches: 5. CDR3 in amino acids: CASSPGTDRETQYF. DNA of the CDR3: TGTGCCAGCTCACCAGGGACGGACAGGGAGACCCAGTACTTC.